This is a list of T cell receptor beta chains from one sample in a study of blood T cells in healthy people across ages. TCRdb called the 5' RACE reads again in MiXCR, with one record for every CDR3 protein. This table has about 400,000 distinct CDR3 sequences, roughly half appearing once. The sample comprised blood. The receptors were gathered from a man aged 55 to 70 in good health. The CDR3 runs from the conserved cysteine through the conserved F or W. A D gene is named only where the DNA matches it firmly. For some rows the clone size is stated as once, few or many, or as a class when expanded; others skip it.

j_call clone_size v_call d_call cdr3_aa cdr3_nt
TRBJ1-2 NA TRBV6-6 NA CASTAGWREGYTF TGTGCCAGCACCGCAGGGTGGCGAGAAGGCTACACCTTC
TRBJ2-7 NA TRBV18 NA CASSQEGPSEQYF TGTGCCAGCTCGCAGGAGGGACCAAGCGAGCAGTACTTC
TRBJ2-5 few TRBV18 NA CASSPGDQETQYF TGTGCCAGCTCACCAGGGGACCAAGAGACCCAGTACTTC
TRBJ2-4 NA TRBV25-1 NA CASSRSRGRGQSKNIQYF TGTGCCAGCAGCCGATCCCGGGGGAGGGGGCAGTCCAAAAACATTCAGTACTTC
TRBJ2-5 NA TRBV5-1 NA CASSVGSGMIQETQYF TGCGCCAGCAGCGTAGGATCAGGGATGATCCAAGAGACCCAGTACTTC
TRBJ2-7 many TRBV28 NA CASHRQPPYEQYF TGTGCCAGCCATCGACAGCCACCCTACGAGCAGTACTTC
TRBJ1-2 NA TRBV12-3/TRBV12-4 NA CASGPLRGYGYTF TGTGCCAGCGGACCACTGAGAGGATATGGCTACACCTTC
TRBJ1-5 NA TRBV12-3/TRBV12-4 NA CASSPQNNQPQHF TGTGCCAGCAGTCCTCAGAACAATCAGCCCCAGCATTTT
TRBJ2-3 NA TRBV20-1 TRBD2 CSASPGLAGAGDTQYF TGCAGTGCTAGCCCGGGACTAGCGGGAGCGGGAGATACGCAGTATTTT
TRBJ2-2 NA TRBV12-3/TRBV12-4 NA CASSVGANTGELFF TGTGCCAGCAGTGTAGGGGCGAACACCGGGGAGCTGTTTTTT
TRBJ2-7 few TRBV15 NA CATSRDRQGSEQYF TGTGCCACCAGCAGAGATCGCCAGGGTAGCGAGCAGTACTTC
TRBJ2-4 once TRBV20-1 NA CSAAAVGAKNIQYF TGCAGTGCCGCCGCGGTAGGGGCCAAAAACATTCAGTACTTC
TRBJ1-2 many TRBV11-2 NA CASSSLTRRRANYGYTF TGTGCCAGCAGCTCATTAACGAGGCGGCGAGCTAACTATGGCTACACCTTC
TRBJ2-2 NA TRBV6-4 NA CASSDSGENTGELFF TGTGCCAGCAGTGACTCGGGGGAAAACACCGGGGAGCTGTTTTTT
TRBJ2-2 once TRBV7-3 TRBD1 CASSPTGVGGTGELFF TGTGCCAGCAGCCCGACAGGGGTCGGGGGCACCGGGGAGCTGTTTTTT
TRBJ2-3 few TRBV20-1 NA CSAPPRGTDTQYF TGCAGTGCTCCCCCCCGCGGCACAGATACGCAGTATTTT
TRBJ2-3 NA TRBV20-1 TRBD1 CSAVGPGQGASDTQYF TGCAGTGCTGTCGGCCCGGGACAGGGGGCGTCTGATACGCAGTATTTT
TRBJ2-7 NA TRBV5-1 NA CASSLGADEQYF TGCGCCAGCAGCTTGGGCGCCGACGAGCAGTACTTC
TRBJ2-7 NA TRBV20-1 TRBD2 CSAIPRLAGEQYF TGCAGTGCTATCCCGCGACTAGCGGGCGAGCAGTACTTC
TRBJ2-5 NA TRBV7-9 NA CASSLFSDQETQYF TGTGCCAGCAGCTTATTCTCAGACCAAGAGACCCAGTACTTC
TRBJ2-6 few TRBV5-4 NA CASRRERGSGANVLTF TGTGCCAGCCGCAGAGAAAGGGGCTCTGGGGCCAACGTCCTGACTTTC
TRBJ1-4 few TRBV28 TRBD1 CASSRQGSSNEKLFF TGTGCCAGCAGTCGACAGGGATCCTCTAATGAAAAACTGTTTTTT
TRBJ2-5 NA TRBV20-1 TRBD2 CSASTSEETQYF TGCAGTGCATCGACTAGCGAGGAGACCCAGTACTTC
TRBJ2-7 many TRBV5-1 NA CASSLVQGPYEQYF TGCGCCAGCAGCTTGGTCCAGGGACCCTACGAGCAGTACTTC
TRBJ2-1 once TRBV7-3 NA CASSSLHNPLNEQFF TGTGCCAGCAGCTCACTTCACAACCCACTCAATGAGCAGTTCTTC
TRBJ2-1 NA TRBV3-1 TRBD1 CASSPTGQGGEQFF TGTGCCAGCAGTCCCACAGGACAGGGGGGCGAGCAGTTCTTC
TRBJ2-6 few TRBV7-3 NA CASAQAASGANVLTF TGTGCCAGCGCCCAGGCGGCCTCTGGGGCCAACGTCCTGACTTTC
TRBJ2-1 few TRBV30 TRBD2 CAWRPAGAFDEQFF TGTGCCTGGAGGCCAGCGGGAGCTTTCGATGAGCAGTTCTTC
TRBJ2-3 NA TRBV5-1 TRBD2 CASSFSGVRTDTQYF TGCGCCAGCAGCTTCAGCGGGGTCCGCACAGATACGCAGTATTTT
TRBJ1-1 NA TRBV28 NA CTSSLPTRNTEAFF TGTACCAGCAGTTTACCTACCAGGAACACTGAAGCTTTCTTT
TRBJ2-5 NA TRBV18 NA CASSPSAGGETQYF TGTGCCAGCTCACCCTCTGCGGGCGGAGAGACCCAGTACTTC
TRBJ2-7 NA TRBV5-1 TRBD1 CASSLGRGFPPGQYF TGCGCCAGCAGCTTGGGCAGGGGGTTCCCTCCTGGGCAGTACTTC
TRBJ2-2 NA TRBV7-2 TRBD2 CASSLVASGANTGELFF TGTGCCAGCAGCTTAGTGGCTAGCGGGGCGAACACCGGGGAGCTGTTTTTT
TRBJ1-2 few TRBV27 TRBD1 CASSSRTGTGGNYGYTF TGTGCCAGCAGTTCCCGGACAGGGACCGGGGGGAACTATGGCTACACCTTC
TRBJ2-7 few TRBV28 NA CASSLPRGQSSYEQYF TGTGCCAGCAGTTTACCCCGGGGGCAAAGCTCCTACGAGCAGTACTTC
TRBJ1-2 NA TRBV29-1 NA CSVDGGNYGYTF TGCAGCGTTGACGGGGGCAATTATGGCTACACCTTC
TRBJ2-1 NA TRBV28 NA CASSSSATYNEQFF TGTGCCAGCAGCTCTAGCGCCACCTACAATGAGCAGTTCTTC
TRBJ2-6 NA TRBV4-1 NA CASSHRTAGWANVLTF TGCGCCAGCAGCCATCGGACCGCCGGCTGGGCCAACGTCCTGACTTTC
TRBJ2-5 NA TRBV3-1 TRBD1 CASSQMGQYQGTQYF TGTGCCAGCAGCCAAATGGGACAGTATCAAGGGACCCAGTACTTC
TRBJ2-1 once TRBV29-1 TRBD1 CSVEGRGQFSYNEQFF TGCAGCGTTGAGGGCAGGGGGCAATTCTCCTACAATGAGCAGTTCTTC
TRBJ2-5 few TRBV6-5 TRBD1 CASSRTGGRKTQYF TGTGCCAGCAGTAGGACAGGGGGTCGGAAGACCCAGTACTTC
TRBJ1-6 NA TRBV6-1 NA CASSEGWNNSPLHF TGTGCCAGCAGTGAAGGGTGGAATAATTCACCCCTCCACTTT
TRBJ2-1 few TRBV4-3 NA CASSQDVWEQNNEQFF TGCGCCAGCAGCCAAGATGTGTGGGAGCAGAACAATGAGCAGTTCTTC
TRBJ2-3 NA TRBV5-1 NA CASSPVAGRTSHLDTQYF TGCGCCAGCAGCCCGGTAGCAGGAAGGACCTCTCACTTGGATACGCAGTATTTT